The clone carrying this TCR beta chain is labeled medium-sized. What it binds is unknown. With the library built for alpha chains, this beta chain is off target and its frequency is not meaningful. The data stem from a study of spatial heterogeneity in lung cancer. Study-level information: Tumor-region counts of TCR transcripts tracked strongly with a T cell module score from matched bulk RNA-seq. The study's findings and limits: Tumoral mutation counts were tracked by counts of expanded intratumoral alpha and beta TCRs. Counts for ubiquitous and regional expanded TCRs went along with ubiquitous and regional nonsynonymous mutations, respectively.

Germline CDR1 and CDR2: MNHNY and SVGAGI (reference sequence). V lost 4 bases to trimming and J lost 2 bases, with 8 bases between them. The CDR3 is 13 residues long. The presence of a unique molecular identifier marked each TCR cDNA molecule. MiXCR, applied by TCRdb to the 5' RACE reads, yields one record per CDR3 protein. The table lists 3,000 or so distinct CDR3 sequences, 6.4% of them singletons. Documented time point: sample taken at primary tumor resection. Whole RNA from tumor, nontumor lung or frozen PBMC was sequenced unsorted. The chain combines TRBV6-6 with TRBJ1-2, with TRBD1 as a possible D gene (6 bases). The sequence derives from a male donor with early-stage non-small cell lung cancer. Material: lung tumor tissue, obtained at surgery. The CDR3 DNA is TGTGCCAGCAGTTCCGACAGGAACTATGGCTACACCTTC. It encodes CASSSDRNYGYTF.